The 23 T cell receptor beta chains presented below share a single source sample, sequenced in a study of human T cells and chemical hapten exposure. Via MiXCR, TCRdb re-called the RACE reads, giving one row per CDR3 protein. The table has 250,000 to 300,000 distinct CDR3 sequences, around 7.7% seen once. Time point indicated: pre-sensitization, week 0. Treatment here: therapeutic diphenylcyclopropenone sensitization with weekly scalp DPC. The source was whole blood, collected in connection with sensitization to the hapten diphenylcyclopropenone (DPC). The receptor set was obtained from a man in his late teens or twenties with alopecia areata. Some clones in this sample may be carry-over from other donors' samples.

V and J are TRBV4-1 and TRBJ2-1; no clear D gene. CDR1 and CDR2 (germline): MGHRA, YSYEKL. CDR3 size: 14 residues. The V gene lost 1 base and the J gene lost 7 bases, with 11 bases spanning the gap. The CDR3 loop is CASSQGTNRNEQFF. The CDR3 DNA sequence: TGCGCCAGCAGCCAAGGGACCAACCGTAATGAGCAGTTCTTC.

The rearrangement uses TRBV25-1 and TRBJ2-3, with D unresolved. The V end lost 3 bases, the J end lost 3 bases, and 10 bases lay between the germline ends. CDR3 size: 14 residues. CDR1 and CDR2 (germline): MGHDK, SYGVNS. The CDR3 loop is CASSDRRPTDTQYF. CDR3 DNA sequence: TGTGCCAGCAGTGATAGACGTCCTACAGATACGCAGTATTTT.

The chain uses TRBV2 and TRBJ1-1, with unresolved D. Trimming cost V 3 bases and J 4 bases, with 12 bases left between them. Germline CDR1 and CDR2: SNHLY and FYNNEI. This CDR3 has 14 amino acids. CDR3 protein: CASSESGRGTEAFF. DNA for the CDR3: TGTGCCAGCAGTGAGTCAGGTCGGGGCACTGAAGCTTTCTTT.

This clonotype appeared many times. This chain joins TRBV14 and TRBJ1-1; no firm D call. V gave up 0 bases and J gave up 4 bases, with 6 bases separating them. The CDR3 spans 13 residues. Germline V gene sequence: CDR1 SGHDN, CDR2 FVKESK. The CDR3 region is CASSQDLGTEAFF. The CDR3 DNA reads TGTGCCAGCAGCCAAGATTTGGGCACTGAAGCTTTCTTT. Together with reference TRBV14 and TRBJ1-1, the CDR3 gives the full variable domain: EAGVTQFPSHSVIEKGQTVTLRCDPISGHDNLYWYRRVMGKEIKFLLHFVKESKQDESGMPNNRFLAERTGGTYSTLKVQPAELEDSGVYFCASSQDLGTEAFFGQGTRLTVV.

The chain carries TRBV10-3 and TRBJ2-1; 9 positions agree with TRBD1. Trimming removed 10 bases from V and 7 bases from J; junction bases left unmatched: 5. The CDR3 consists of 12 residues. Germline-derived CDR1 and CDR2 are ENHRY and SYGVKD. CDR3 sequence (DNA): TGTGCCACCCGGGACAGGGCGAATGAGCAGTTCTTC. Amino acids: CATRDRANEQFF.

This clonotype was found a few times. The rearrangement joins TRBV20-1 to TRBJ2-7, with 7 bases matching TRBD2. The germline gives CDR1 DFQATT, CDR2 SNEGSKA (reference sequence). V lost 0 bases to trimming and J lost 0 bases; unmatched junction nucleotides: 5. The CDR3 covers 15 residues. Here the CDR3 DNA reads TGCAGTGCTAGAGATGACGGGGGGAGCTCCTACGAGCAGTACTTC. Protein product: CSARDDGGSSYEQYF.

The chain has TRBV18 and TRBJ2-7; D is perhaps TRBD1 (6 bases). Germline V gene lookup returns CDR1 KGHSH and CDR2 LQKENI. V lost 8 bases, J lost 2 bases, and 13 bases lay in between. This CDR3 comprises 13 residues. Written as DNA, the CDR3 is TGTGCCAGCCGGGACACAGCGACCTACGAGCAGTACTTC. Amino acid sequence: CASRDTATYEQYF. Combining the CDR3 with reference TRBV18 and TRBJ2-7 gives the whole variable domain NAGVMQNPRHLVRRRGQEARLRCSPMKGHSHVYWYRQLPEEGLKFMVYLQKENIIDESGMPKERFSAEFPKEGPSILRIQQVVRGDSAAYFCASRDTATYEQYFGPGTRLTVT.

This clonotype was counted at least ten times. The chain links TRBV9 to TRBJ2-5, with TRBD2 matching 12 bases. V lost 3 bases, J lost 5 bases, and 2 bases stayed unmatched. The length of the CDR3 is 14 residues. Germline-derived CDR1 and CDR2 are SGDLS and YYNGEE. The CDR3 is CASSAGTSGETQYF. The DNA for the CDR3 is TGTGCCAGCAGCGCCGGGACTAGCGGGGAGACCCAGTACTTC.

The gene calls are TRBV28 and TRBJ1-6; D unresolved. Germline values: CDR1 MDHEN, CDR2 SYDVKM. CDR3 length: 15 amino acids. Trimming shortened V by 5 bases and J by 7 bases, and 15 bases separated the two germline ends. The CDR3 loop is CASSPPGFGNSPLHF. The CDR3 bases are TGTGCCAGCAGTCCACCGGGGTTTGGGAATTCACCCCTCCACTTT.

This clonotype was found a few times. The chain joins TRBV2 to TRBJ1-3; the D gene is possibly TRBD1 (6 bases). This CDR3 comprises 14 residues. Trimming pared 7 bases from V and 4 bases from J, leaving 14 bases between. The V gene's germline CDR1 is SNHLY and CDR2 FYNNEI. CDR3 residues: CASNPDRSGNTIYF. In DNA form, the CDR3 reads TGTGCCAGCAATCCCGACAGGTCAGGAAACACCATATATTTT.

The chain has TRBV28 and TRBJ1-6, with D tentatively TRBD1 (6 bases). This CDR3 has 17 residues. Per germline, CDR1 MDHEN and CDR2 SYDVKM. V shed 3 bases and J shed 7 bases, with 19 bases lying between them. CDR3 protein: CASSFGVWGGLNSPLHF. The CDR3 DNA follows: TGTGCCAGCAGTTTCGGGGTCTGGGGGGGCTTGAATTCACCCCTCCACTTT.

This clonotype has a count of ten or more. V gene TRBV4-2 combines with J gene TRBJ2-3; a weak D match, TRBD2 (6 bases). The V gene's germline CDR1 is LGHNA and CDR2 YNFKEQ. The ends were cut back, 0 bases at V and 4 bases at J, with 11 bases in the middle. The CDR3 has 15 amino acids. CDR3 protein: CASSQDGGAADTQYF. CDR3 DNA sequence: TGTGCCAGCAGCCAAGACGGCGGGGCGGCAGATACGCAGTATTTT.

This chain joins TRBV4-3 and TRBJ1-2; 7 bases agree with TRBD1. CDR1 and CDR2 from the germline V gene are LGHNA and YSLEER. V dropped 3 bases and J dropped 1; count of bases not matched to a gene: 8. The CDR3 is 16 residues long. The CDR3 here is CASSHLRQGVNYGYTF. CDR3 in DNA: TGCGCCAGCAGCCACCTTAGACAGGGCGTTAACTATGGCTACACCTTC.

This clonotype showed up just a few times. The CDR3 is CASSSDEDTQYF. The CDR3 DNA reads TGTGCCAGCAGCTCGGATGAAGATACGCAGTATTTT. The rearrangement links TRBV7-2 to TRBJ2-3; D is unclear. Germline CDR1 SGHTA, CDR2 FQGNSA. The CDR3 loop spans 12 amino acids. V lost 4 bases and J 5 bases, leaving 7 bases between the germline ends.

The chain combines TRBV5-1 with TRBJ1-2; D is unclear. The CDR3 sequence is 15 residues long. Trimming took off 0 bases at V and 2 bases at J, with 11 bases between the two ends. CDR1 and CDR2 from the germline V gene are SGHRS and YFSETQ. The CDR3 sequence: CASSLGTFSNYGYTF. The CDR3 region has the DNA TGCGCCAGCAGCTTGGGTACGTTTTCGAACTATGGCTACACCTTC.

This clonotype was detected ten times or more. This rearrangement joins TRBV28 to TRBJ1-2; 7 bases line up with TRBD1. Germline loops: CDR1 MDHEN, CDR2 SYDVKM. This CDR3 has 14 amino acids. V shed 5 bases and J 2 bases; nucleotides not matched to a gene: 5. DNA for the CDR3: TGTGCCAGCAGTCCGCTGGGACAGAACTATGGCTACACCTTC. It specifies CASSPLGQNYGYTF.

Regarding this clonotype: This could be a read error, since a much larger clone is one nucleotide away. The rearrangement uses TRBV12-3 or TRBV12-4 and TRBJ2-1; 7 nucleotides line up with TRBD1. This CDR3 is built from 15 residues. V was clipped by 5 bases and J by 5 bases; unmatched bases: 9. This CDR3 is CASSLRTGIHNEQFF. CDR3 sequence (DNA): TGTGCCAGCAGTCTCCGGACAGGCATCCACAATGAGCAGTTCTTC.

The chain has TRBV4-1 and TRBJ2-1; D may be TRBD2 (6 bases). Germline loops: CDR1 MGHRA, CDR2 YSYEKL. The CDR3 length is 16 residues. The germline V and J ends were trimmed by 2 bases and 2 bases, with 13 bases remaining between them. The DNA for the CDR3 is TGCGCCAGCAGCCAATCCTTACAGCGGGCCTACAATGAGCAGTTCTTC. Protein product: CASSQSLQRAYNEQFF.

This clonotype was counted at least ten times. The chain carries TRBV24-1 and TRBJ1-1; D is undetermined. There are 16 residues in the CDR3. Trimming pared 0 bases from V and 2 bases from J, leaving 12 bases between. Germline V gene data show CDR1 as KGHDR and CDR2 as SFDVKD. DNA for the CDR3: TGTGCCACCAGTGATTTGCGGCACGGCCTTAACACTGAAGCTTTCTTT. Translation: CATSDLRHGLNTEAFF.

Many counts were recorded for this clonotype. The rearrangement joins TRBV10-3 to TRBJ2-2, with D possibly being TRBD2 (6 bases). Trimming stripped 10 bases from V and 5 bases from J, with 17 bases between. Germline loops: CDR1 ENHRY, CDR2 SYGVKD. CDR3 length equals 14 residues. DNA of the CDR3: TGTGCCACGACCTCAAAGACTAGGACCGGGGAGCTGTTTTTT. Protein: CATTSKTRTGELFF.

This clonotype was counted at least ten times. The chain has TRBV28 and TRBJ2-5, with D unclear. This CDR3 contains 14 residues. CDR1 and CDR2 from the germline V gene are MDHEN and SYDVKM. The germline V and J ends were trimmed by 3 bases and 11 bases, with 19 bases remaining between them. CDR3 nucleotides: TGTGCCAGCAGTTTTAAGCAAAAGGGAATGGTACAGTACTTC. It codes for CASSFKQKGMVQYF.

This chain joins TRBV5-1 and TRBJ2-7, with TRBD1 as a possible D gene (6 bases). The germline V gene has CDR1 SGHRS and CDR2 YFSETQ. The V and J ends lost 2 bases and 2 bases respectively, with 17 bases between them. This CDR3 region has 16 residues. In nucleotides, the CDR3 is TGCGCCAGCAGCTTTAATTCCCGGGACATGACCTACGAGCAGTACTTC. This encodes CASSFNSRDMTYEQYF.

This clonotype was seen a few times. The chain combines TRBV12-3 or TRBV12-4 with TRBJ2-3; 9 bases map to TRBD2. Trimming cost V 5 bases and J 3 bases; bases outside gene matches: 9. The CDR3 sequence is 16 residues long. In DNA, the CDR3 is TGTGCCAGCAGTACTGGGACTAGCTTTGGGACAGATACGCAGTATTTT. This encodes CASSTGTSFGTDTQYF.